Shown below are 8 T cell receptor beta chains from a single sample sequenced in a study of healthy donors' naive CD4 and CD8 T cells. TCR libraries were built from 500 to 600 ng of total RNA by linear amplification. TCRdb passed the reads through MiXCR, listing each CDR3 protein once. The sample has about 180,000 distinct CDR3 sequences, around 74% seen once. The sequenced material came from naive CD4+ and CD8+ T cells sorted from blood, pooled from several donors. The receptors here all came from a pool of human donors in good health; the sample pools cells from several healthy donors.

The CDR3 DNA reads TGTGCCAGCAATTCAGGCTTAAACACCGGGGAGCTGTTTTTT. Protein: CASNSGLNTGELFF. J is TRBJ2-2 and V is TRBV6-5; no clear D gene. Trimming removed 7 bases at V and 2 bases at J, with 11 bases between. The CDR3 has 14 residues. The germline V gene has CDR1 MNHEY and CDR2 SVGAGI.

This chain connects TRBV29-1 to TRBJ1-5; TRBD1 might be the D (5 bases). This CDR3 is 13 amino acids long. V was shortened by 4 bases and J by 7 bases, with 14 bases between the two germline ends. Germline V gives CDR1 SQVTM, CDR2 ANQGSEA. This chain's CDR3 is CSVGYGTQQPQHF. DNA of the CDR3: TGCAGCGTTGGGTATGGGACCCAACAGCCCCAGCATTTT.

This clonotype was picked up one time. The rearrangement uses TRBV29-1 and TRBJ2-1; D is undetermined. The germline gives CDR1 SQVTM, CDR2 ANQGSEA. The CDR3 consists of 13 residues. Trimming left V 5 bases short and J 4 bases short, with 12 bases between. CDR3 region: CSVFLPSYNEQFF. In DNA, the CDR3 is TGCAGCGTTTTCTTGCCTTCGTACAATGAGCAGTTCTTC.

The chain couples TRBV5-6 to TRBJ2-7; 9 bases align to TRBD2. This CDR3 is 15 amino acids long. In germline, CDR1 is SGHDT, CDR2 YYEEEE. The ends lost 4 bases at V and 1 base at J; junction bases unmatched: 6. CDR3 region: CASSGSGRPSYEQYF. CDR3 nucleotide sequence: TGTGCCAGCAGCGGTAGCGGGAGACCTTCCTACGAGCAGTACTTC.

The rearrangement links TRBV19 to TRBJ1-1; D may be TRBD1 (5 bases). The germline gives CDR1 LNHDA, CDR2 SQIVND (reference sequence). The CDR3 contains 10 residues. With 7 bases removed from V and 5 bases from J, the gap between germline ends came to 5 bases. The CDR3 here is CASKGTEAFF. For the CDR3, the DNA is TGTGCCAGTAAGGGGACTGAAGCTTTCTTT.

About this clonotype itself: The junction and the germline gene differ at one end; a read error may be behind it. The CDR3 region is CSAGDRGDTETFF. The CDR3 DNA follows: TGCAGTGCTGGAGATCGGGGAGACACTGAAACTTTCTTT. V and J are TRBV20-1 and TRBJ1-1; D not certain. CDR3 length: 13 residues. From germline, CDR1 is DFQATT and CDR2 SNEGSKA (reference sequence).

A few counts support this clonotype. CDR3 sequence: CASSYGQGPYEQYF. Written as DNA, the CDR3 is TGTGCCAGCAGTTACGGACAGGGGCCCTACGAGCAGTACTTC. The rearrangement joins TRBV6-6 to TRBJ2-7, with 9 bases lining up with TRBD1. The germline V gene encodes CDR1 MNHNY and CDR2 SVGAGI (reference sequence). Losses at the gene ends were 2 bases for V and 2 bases for J; bases not matched to a gene: 1. The CDR3 has 14 amino acids.

The J gene is TRBJ2-7, the V gene TRBV19; possible D gene TRBD1, 6 bases. The CDR3 consists of 13 residues. CDR1 LNHDA and CDR2 SQIVND come from the germline V gene (reference sequence). Trimming cost V 4 bases and J 2 bases, with 9 bases left between them. CDR3 bases: TGTGCCAGTAGTAGGGACACTACCTACGAGCAGTACTTC. Amino acids: CASSRDTTYEQYF. The full variable domain, rest sourced from reference TRBV19 and TRBJ2-7, is DGGITQSPKYLFRKEGQNVTLSCEQNLNHDAMYWYRQDPGQGLRLIYYSQIVNDFQKGDIAEGYSVSREKKESFPLTVTSAQKNPTAFYLCASSRDTTYEQYFGPGTRLTVT.